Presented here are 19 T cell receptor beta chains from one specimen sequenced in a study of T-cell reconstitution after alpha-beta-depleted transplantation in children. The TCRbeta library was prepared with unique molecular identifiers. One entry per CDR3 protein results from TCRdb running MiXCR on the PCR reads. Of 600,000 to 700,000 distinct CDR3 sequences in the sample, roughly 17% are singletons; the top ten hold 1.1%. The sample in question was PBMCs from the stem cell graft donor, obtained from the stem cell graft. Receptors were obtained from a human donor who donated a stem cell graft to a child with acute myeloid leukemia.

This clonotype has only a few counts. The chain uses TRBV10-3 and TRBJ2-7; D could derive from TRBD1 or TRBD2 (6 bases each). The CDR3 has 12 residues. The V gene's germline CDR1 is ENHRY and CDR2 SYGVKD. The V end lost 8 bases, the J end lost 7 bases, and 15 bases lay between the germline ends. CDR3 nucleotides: TGTGCCATCGGTTACGGGGGCACGGAGCAGTACTTC. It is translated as CAIGYGGTEQYF.

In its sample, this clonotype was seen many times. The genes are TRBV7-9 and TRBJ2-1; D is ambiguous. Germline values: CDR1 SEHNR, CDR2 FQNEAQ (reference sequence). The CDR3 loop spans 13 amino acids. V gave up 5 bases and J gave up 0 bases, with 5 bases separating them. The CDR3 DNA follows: TGTGCCAGCAGCCCCTCCTCCTACAATGAGCAGTTCTTC. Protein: CASSPSSYNEQFF.

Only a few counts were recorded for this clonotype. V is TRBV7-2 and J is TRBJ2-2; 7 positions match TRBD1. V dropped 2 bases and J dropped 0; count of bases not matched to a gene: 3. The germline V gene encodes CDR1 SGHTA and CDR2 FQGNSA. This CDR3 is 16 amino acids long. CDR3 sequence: CASSLRQGTNTGELFF. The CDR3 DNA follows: TGTGCCAGCAGCTTACGACAGGGAACGAACACCGGGGAGCTGTTTTTT. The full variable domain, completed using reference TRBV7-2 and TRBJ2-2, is GAGVSQSPSNKVTEKGKDVELRCDPISGHTALYWYRQSLGQGLEFLIYFQGNSAPDKSGLPSDRFSAERTGGSVSTLTIQRTQQEDSAVYLCASSLRQGTNTGELFFGEGSRLTVL.

The DNA of the CDR3 is TGTGCCAGCAGGTTAAGAGCGGGCCCAAGGGACAGGGGATACGGGGATGAAAAACTGTTTTTT. Protein: CASRLRAGPRDRGYGDEKLFF. J is TRBJ1-4 and V is TRBV12-3 or TRBV12-4, with 10 bases matching TRBD1. The CDR3 is made up of 21 amino acids. V trimming: 6 bases; J trimming: 6 bases; junction bases outside the gene matches: 25.

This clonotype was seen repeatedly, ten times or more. CDR3 DNA: TGCGCCAGCAGCTTGGGGGCACCTGGCTACACCTTC. It translates to CASSLGAPGYTF. The V call is TRBV5-1, the J call TRBJ1-2; no reliable D call. Trimming took 0 bases from V and 7 from J, leaving 7 bases between them. The CDR3 consists of 12 residues. CDR1 SGHRS and CDR2 YFSETQ come from the germline V gene.

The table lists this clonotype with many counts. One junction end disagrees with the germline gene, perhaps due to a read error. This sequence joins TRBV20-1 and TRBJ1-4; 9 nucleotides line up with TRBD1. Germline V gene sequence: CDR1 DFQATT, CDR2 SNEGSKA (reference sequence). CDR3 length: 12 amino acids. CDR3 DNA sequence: TGCAGGGCGGGACAGGGTAATCAAAAACTGTTTTTT. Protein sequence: CRAGQGNQKLFF.

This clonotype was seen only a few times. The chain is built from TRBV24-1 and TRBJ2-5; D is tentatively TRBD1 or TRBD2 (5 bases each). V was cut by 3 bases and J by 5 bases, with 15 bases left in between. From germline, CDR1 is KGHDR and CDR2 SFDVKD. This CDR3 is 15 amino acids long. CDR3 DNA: TGTGCCACCAGTGATGCCCCGGGACCTGGGGAGACCCAGTACTTC. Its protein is CATSDAPGPGETQYF.

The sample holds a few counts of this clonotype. As DNA, the CDR3 is TGTGCCAGCACTCCAAGACTAGCGGGGAGTGAGCAGTTCTTC. Translation: CASTPRLAGSEQFF. J is TRBJ2-1 and V is TRBV12-3 or TRBV12-4; TRBD2 matches at 11 bases. J was trimmed by 9 bases and V by 7 bases; bases with no gene match: 8. The CDR3 runs to 14 residues.

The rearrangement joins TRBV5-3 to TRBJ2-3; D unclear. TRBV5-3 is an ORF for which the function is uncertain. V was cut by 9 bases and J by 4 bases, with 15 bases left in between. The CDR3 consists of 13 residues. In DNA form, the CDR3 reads TGTGCCATGAGCCCTGGGCCCCCAGATACGCAGTATTTT. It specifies CAMSPGPPDTQYF.

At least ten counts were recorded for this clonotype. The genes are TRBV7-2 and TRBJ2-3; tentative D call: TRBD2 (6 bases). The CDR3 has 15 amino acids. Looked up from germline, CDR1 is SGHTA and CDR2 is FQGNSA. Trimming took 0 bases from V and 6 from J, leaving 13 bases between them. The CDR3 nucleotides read TGTGCCAGCAGCTTAGCCCTGGGGAGGTCGGATACGCAGTATTTT. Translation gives CASSLALGRSDTQYF.

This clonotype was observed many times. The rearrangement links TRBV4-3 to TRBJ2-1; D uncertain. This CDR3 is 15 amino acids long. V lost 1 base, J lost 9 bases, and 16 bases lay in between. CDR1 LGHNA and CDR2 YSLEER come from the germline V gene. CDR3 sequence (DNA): TGCGCCAGCAGCCAAGGGGCCAGGTATAGTGGTGAGCAGTTCTTC. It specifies CASSQGARYSGEQFF.

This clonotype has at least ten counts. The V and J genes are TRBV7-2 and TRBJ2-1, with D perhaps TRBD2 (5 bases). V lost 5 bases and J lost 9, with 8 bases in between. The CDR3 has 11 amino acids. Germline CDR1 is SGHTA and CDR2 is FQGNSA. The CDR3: CASSPGVEQFF. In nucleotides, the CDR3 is TGTGCCAGCAGCCCCGGGGTTGAGCAGTTCTTC.

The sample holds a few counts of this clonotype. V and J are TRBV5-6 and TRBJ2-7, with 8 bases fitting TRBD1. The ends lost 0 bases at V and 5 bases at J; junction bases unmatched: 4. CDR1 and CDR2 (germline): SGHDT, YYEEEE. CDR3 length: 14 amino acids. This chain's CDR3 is CASSLAGQGNEQYV. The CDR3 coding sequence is TGTGCCAGCAGCTTGGCCGGACAGGGAAACGAGCAGTACGTC.

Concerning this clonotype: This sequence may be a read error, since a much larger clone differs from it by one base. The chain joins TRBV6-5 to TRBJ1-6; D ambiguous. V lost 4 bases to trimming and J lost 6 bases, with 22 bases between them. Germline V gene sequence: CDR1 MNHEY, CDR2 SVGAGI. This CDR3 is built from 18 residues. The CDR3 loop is CASSFARRIEGSNSPLHF. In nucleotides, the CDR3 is TGTGCCAGCAGTTTCGCTAGGCGGATCGAGGGCTCTAATTCACCCCTCCACTTT.

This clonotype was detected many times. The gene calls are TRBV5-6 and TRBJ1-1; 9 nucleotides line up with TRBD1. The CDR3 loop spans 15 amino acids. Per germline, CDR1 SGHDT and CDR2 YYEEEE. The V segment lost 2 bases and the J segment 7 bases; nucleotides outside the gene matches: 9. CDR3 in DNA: TGTGCCAGCAGCTTCGTCGACAGGGGGACACTTGAAGCTTTCTTT. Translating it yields CASSFVDRGTLEAFF.

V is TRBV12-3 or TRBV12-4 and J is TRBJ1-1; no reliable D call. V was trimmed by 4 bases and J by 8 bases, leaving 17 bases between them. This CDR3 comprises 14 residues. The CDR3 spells CASSSTGRAEEAFF. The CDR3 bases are TGTGCCAGCAGTTCCACCGGCCGCGCGGAAGAAGCTTTCTTT.

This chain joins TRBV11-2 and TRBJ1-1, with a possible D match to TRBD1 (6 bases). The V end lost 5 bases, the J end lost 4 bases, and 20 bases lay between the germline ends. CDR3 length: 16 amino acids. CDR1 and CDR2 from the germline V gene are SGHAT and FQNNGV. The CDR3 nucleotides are TGTGCCAGCAGCGATGACATGGACAGTTTGGTCACTGAAGCTTTCTTT. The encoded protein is CASSDDMDSLVTEAFF.

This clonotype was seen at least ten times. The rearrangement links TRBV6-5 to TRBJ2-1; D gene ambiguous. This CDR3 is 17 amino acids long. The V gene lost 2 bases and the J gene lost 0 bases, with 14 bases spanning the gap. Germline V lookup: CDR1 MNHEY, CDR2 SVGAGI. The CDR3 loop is CASSYILTVSSYNEQFF. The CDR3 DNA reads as TGTGCCAGCAGTTACATCTTGACGGTTAGCTCCTACAATGAGCAGTTCTTC.

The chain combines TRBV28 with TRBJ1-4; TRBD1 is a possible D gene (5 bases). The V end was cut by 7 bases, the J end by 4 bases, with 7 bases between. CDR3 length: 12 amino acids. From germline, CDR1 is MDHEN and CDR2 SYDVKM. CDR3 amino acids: CASTQGNEKLFF. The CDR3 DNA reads TGTGCCAGCACCCAGGGTAATGAAAAACTGTTTTTT.